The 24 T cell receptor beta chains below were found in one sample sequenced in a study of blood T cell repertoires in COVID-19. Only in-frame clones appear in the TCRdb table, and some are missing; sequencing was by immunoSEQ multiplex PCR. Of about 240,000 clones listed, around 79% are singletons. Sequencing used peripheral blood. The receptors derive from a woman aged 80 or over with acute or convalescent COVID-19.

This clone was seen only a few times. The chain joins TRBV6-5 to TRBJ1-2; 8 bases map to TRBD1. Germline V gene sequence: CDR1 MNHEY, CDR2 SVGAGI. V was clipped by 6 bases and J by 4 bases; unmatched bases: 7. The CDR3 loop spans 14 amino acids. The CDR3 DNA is TGTGCCAGCAGCCCCAGACAGGGGAGCTATGGCTACACCTTC. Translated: CASSPRQGSYGYTF.

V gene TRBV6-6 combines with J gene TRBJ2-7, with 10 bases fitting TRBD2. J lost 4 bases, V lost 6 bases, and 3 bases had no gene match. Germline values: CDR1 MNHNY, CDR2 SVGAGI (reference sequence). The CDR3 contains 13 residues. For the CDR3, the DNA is TGTGCCAGCAGACTAGCGGGACAATACGAGCAGTACTTC. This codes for CASRLAGQYEQYF.

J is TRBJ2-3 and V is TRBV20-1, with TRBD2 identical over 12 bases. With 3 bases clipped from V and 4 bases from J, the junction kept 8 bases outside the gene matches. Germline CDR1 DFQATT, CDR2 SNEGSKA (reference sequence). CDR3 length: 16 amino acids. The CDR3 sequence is CSASTASGGAADTQYF. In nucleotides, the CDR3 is TGCAGTGCTAGTACGGCTAGCGGGGGGGCGGCAGATACGCAGTATTTT.

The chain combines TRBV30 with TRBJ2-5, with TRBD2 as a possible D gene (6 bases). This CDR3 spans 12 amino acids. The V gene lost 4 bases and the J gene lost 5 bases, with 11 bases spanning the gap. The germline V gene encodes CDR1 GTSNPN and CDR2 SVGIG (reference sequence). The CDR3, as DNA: TGTGCCTGGAAGCCAGGAGGGGAGACCCAGTACTTC. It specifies CAWKPGGETQYF.

The CDR3 nucleotides are TGTGCCAGCAGCGTACCCAGTCATGGCTACACCTTC. This codes for CASSVPSHGYTF. The chain carries TRBV9 and TRBJ1-2, with no clear D. Trimming pared 1 base from V and 6 bases from J, leaving 7 bases between. The CDR3 spans 12 residues. CDR1 is SGDLS and CDR2 is YYNGEE in the germline V gene.

This chain's CDR3 is CASSPRGGLYPDTIYF. Here the CDR3 DNA reads TGTGCCAGCTCACCGCGGGGGGGGCTCTATCCGGACACCATATATTTT. V is TRBV18 and J is TRBJ1-3; perhaps TRBD1 as D (6 bases). From germline, CDR1 is KGHSH and CDR2 LQKENI. CDR3 length: 16 residues. V was clipped by 3 bases and J by 8 bases, with 20 bases between them.

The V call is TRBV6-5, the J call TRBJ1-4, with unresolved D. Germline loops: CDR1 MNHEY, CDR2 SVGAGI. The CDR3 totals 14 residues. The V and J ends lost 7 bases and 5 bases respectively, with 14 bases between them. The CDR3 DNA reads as TGTGCCAGCAAAGAAGGACTTATGAATGAAAAACTGTTTTTT. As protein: CASKEGLMNEKLFF.

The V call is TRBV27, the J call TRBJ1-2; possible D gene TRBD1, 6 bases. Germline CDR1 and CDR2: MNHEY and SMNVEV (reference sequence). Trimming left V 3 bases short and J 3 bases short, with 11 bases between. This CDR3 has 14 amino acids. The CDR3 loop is CASSFKGEDYGYTF. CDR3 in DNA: TGTGCCAGCAGTTTCAAGGGGGAAGACTATGGCTACACCTTC.

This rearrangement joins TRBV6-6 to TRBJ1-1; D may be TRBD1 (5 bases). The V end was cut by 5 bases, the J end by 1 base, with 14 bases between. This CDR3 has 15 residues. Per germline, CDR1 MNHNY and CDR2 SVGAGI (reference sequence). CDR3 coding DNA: TGTGCCAGCAGTGCCACAGGACAAGCGAACACTGAAGCTTTCTTT. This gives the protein CASSATGQANTEAFF.

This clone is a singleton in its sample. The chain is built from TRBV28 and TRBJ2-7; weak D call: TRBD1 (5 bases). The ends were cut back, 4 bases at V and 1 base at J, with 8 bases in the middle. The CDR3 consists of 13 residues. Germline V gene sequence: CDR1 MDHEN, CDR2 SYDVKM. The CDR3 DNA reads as TGTGCCAGCAGTTGGCAGGGTTCCTACGAGCAGTACTTC. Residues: CASSWQGSYEQYF.

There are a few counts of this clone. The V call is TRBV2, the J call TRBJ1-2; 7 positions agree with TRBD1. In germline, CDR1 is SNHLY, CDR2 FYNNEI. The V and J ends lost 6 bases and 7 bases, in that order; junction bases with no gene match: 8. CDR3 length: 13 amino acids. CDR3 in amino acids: CASSDTGESGYTF. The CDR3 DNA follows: TGTGCCAGCAGCGATACAGGGGAGAGTGGCTACACCTTC. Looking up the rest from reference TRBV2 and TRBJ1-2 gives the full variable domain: EPEVTQTPSHQVTQMGQEVILRCVPISNHLYFYWYRQILGQKVEFLVSFYNNEISEKSEIFDDQFSVERPDGSNFTLKIRSTKLEDSAMYFCASSDTGESGYTFGSGTRLTVV.

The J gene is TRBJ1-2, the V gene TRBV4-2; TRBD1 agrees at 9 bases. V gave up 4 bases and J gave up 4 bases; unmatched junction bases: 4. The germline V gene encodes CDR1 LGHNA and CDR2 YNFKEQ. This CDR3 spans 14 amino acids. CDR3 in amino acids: CASSLQTGGYGYTF. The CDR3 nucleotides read TGTGCCAGCAGCCTTCAGACAGGGGGCTATGGCTACACCTTC.

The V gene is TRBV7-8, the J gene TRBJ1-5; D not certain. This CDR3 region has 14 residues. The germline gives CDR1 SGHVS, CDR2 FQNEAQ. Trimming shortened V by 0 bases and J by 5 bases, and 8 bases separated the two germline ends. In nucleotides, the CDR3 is TGTGCCAGCAGCTTAGCGTCACGGGATCAGCCCCAGCATTTT. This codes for CASSLASRDQPQHF.

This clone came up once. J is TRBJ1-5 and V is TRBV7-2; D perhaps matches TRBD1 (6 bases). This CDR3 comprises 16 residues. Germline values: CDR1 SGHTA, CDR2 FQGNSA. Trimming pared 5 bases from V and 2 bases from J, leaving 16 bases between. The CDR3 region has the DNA TGTGCCAGCAGCCAATTAGGGGGTTGGGGCAATCAGCCCCAGCATTTT. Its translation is CASSQLGGWGNQPQHF.

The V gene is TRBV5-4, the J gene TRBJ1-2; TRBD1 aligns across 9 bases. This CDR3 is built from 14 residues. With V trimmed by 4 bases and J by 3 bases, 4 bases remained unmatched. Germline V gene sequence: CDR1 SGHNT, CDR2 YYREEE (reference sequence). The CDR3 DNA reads TGTGCCAGCAGCAACAGGGGGCTCTACTATGGCTACACCTTC. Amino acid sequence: CASSNRGLYYGYTF. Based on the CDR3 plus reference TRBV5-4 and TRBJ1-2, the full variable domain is ETGVTQSPTHLIKTRGQQVTLRCSSQSGHNTVSWYQQALGQGPQFIFQYYREEENGRGNFPPRFSGLQFPNYSSELNVNALELDDSALYLCASSNRGLYYGYTFGSGTRLTVV.

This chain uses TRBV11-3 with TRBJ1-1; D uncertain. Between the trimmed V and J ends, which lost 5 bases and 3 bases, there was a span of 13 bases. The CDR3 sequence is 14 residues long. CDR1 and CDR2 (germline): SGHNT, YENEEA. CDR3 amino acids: CASSRGGLDTEAFF. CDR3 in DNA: TGTGCCAGCAGCCGAGGAGGTTTGGACACTGAAGCTTTCTTT.

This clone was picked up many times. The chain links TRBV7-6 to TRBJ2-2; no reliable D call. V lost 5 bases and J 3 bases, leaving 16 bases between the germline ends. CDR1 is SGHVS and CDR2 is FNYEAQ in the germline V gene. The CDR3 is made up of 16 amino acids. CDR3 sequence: CASSPPLPGYTGELFF. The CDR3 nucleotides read TGTGCCAGCAGCCCACCTCTCCCCGGTTACACCGGGGAGCTGTTTTTT.

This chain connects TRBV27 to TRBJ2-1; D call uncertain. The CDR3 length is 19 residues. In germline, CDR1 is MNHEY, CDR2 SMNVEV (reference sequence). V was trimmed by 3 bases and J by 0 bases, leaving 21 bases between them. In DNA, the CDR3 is TGTGCCAGCAGTTTCTGGCGCGCAGGCTTCACGAGCTCCTACAATGAGCAGTTCTTC. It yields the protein CASSFWRAGFTSSYNEQFF.

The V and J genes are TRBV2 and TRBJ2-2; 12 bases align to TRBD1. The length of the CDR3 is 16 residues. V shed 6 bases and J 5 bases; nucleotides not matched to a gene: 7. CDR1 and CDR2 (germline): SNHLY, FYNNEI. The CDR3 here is CASSLGQGARTGELFF. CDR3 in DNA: TGTGCCAGCAGCCTGGGACAGGGGGCGCGAACCGGGGAGCTGTTTTTT.

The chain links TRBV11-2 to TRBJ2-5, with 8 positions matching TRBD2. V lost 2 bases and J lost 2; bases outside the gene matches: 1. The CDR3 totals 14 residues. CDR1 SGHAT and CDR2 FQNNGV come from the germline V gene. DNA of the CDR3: TGTGCCAGCAGCTTAAGACTAGCGCAAGAGACCCAGTACTTC. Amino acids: CASSLRLAQETQYF.

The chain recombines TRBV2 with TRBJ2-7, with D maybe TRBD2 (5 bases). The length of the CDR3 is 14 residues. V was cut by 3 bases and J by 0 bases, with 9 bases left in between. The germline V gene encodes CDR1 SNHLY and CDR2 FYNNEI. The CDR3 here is CASSDTGSSYEQYF. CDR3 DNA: TGTGCCAGCAGTGATACGGGGAGCTCCTACGAGCAGTACTTC.

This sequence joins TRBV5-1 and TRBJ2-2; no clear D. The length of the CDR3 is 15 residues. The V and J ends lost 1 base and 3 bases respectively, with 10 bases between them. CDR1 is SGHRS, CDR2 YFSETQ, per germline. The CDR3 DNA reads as TGCGCCAGCAGCTTGACAGTTTGGGACACCGGGGAGCTGTTTTTT. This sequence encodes CASSLTVWDTGELFF.

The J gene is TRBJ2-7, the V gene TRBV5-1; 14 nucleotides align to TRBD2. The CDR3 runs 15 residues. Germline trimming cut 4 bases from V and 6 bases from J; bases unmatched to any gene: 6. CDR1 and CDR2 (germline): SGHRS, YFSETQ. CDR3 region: CASSPTSGGAGEQYF. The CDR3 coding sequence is TGCGCCAGCAGCCCGACTAGCGGGGGGGCTGGCGAGCAGTACTTC.

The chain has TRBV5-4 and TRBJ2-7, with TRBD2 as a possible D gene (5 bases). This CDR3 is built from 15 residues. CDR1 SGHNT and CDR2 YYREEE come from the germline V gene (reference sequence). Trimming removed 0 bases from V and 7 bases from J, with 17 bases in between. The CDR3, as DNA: TGTGCCAGCAGCTTGGTAGGCCAGAGGGTTTCGGAGCAGTACTTC. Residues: CASSLVGQRVSEQYF.